One and the same sample provided the 18 T cell receptor beta chains below, sequenced in a study of beta chain features in type 1 diabetes. Every isolated RNA sample was fully reverse transcribed, so sequencing captured expressed TCRB transcripts. The data were produced by immunoSEQ multiplex PCR, yet TCRdb's version contains in-frame clones alone and is incomplete. The sample records some 700,000 clones, around an eighth being singletons. These receptors are not linked to any known antigen. Findings of the study overall: Shortening that was moderate but significant affected the TCRB CDR3s of Type 1 diabetes patients in all four CD4+ subsets.

Source material: naive CD4+ T cells from blood. These receptors were taken from a man younger than 35 with type 1 diabetes.

In this sample, this clone turned up a few times. V and J are TRBV19 and TRBJ2-7, with TRBD1 identical over 7 bases. CDR1 is LNHDA, CDR2 SQIVND, per germline (reference sequence). V lost 5 bases to trimming and J lost 0 bases; unmatched junction nucleotides: 7. CDR3 length equals 15 residues. This CDR3 is CASSSTGTDSYEQYF. CDR3 in DNA: TGTGCCAGTAGTTCGACCGGGACAGACTCCTACGAGCAGTACTTC.

For this clone: Other DNA variants within this sample encode the same CDR3. V and J are TRBV29-1 and TRBJ1-5; D might be TRBD1 (5 bases). Per the germline V gene, CDR1 is SQVTM and CDR2 is ANQGSEA. Trimming cost V 4 bases and J 4 bases, with 8 bases left between them. This CDR3 is 12 amino acids long. This CDR3 reads CSVGGGNQPQHF. In DNA, the CDR3 is TGCAGCGTTGGGGGCGGAAATCAGCCCCAGCATTTT. Full variable domain (remainder filled in from reference TRBV29-1 and TRBJ1-5): SAVISQKPSRDICQRGTSLTIQCQVDSQVTMMFWYRQQPGQSLTLIATANQGSEATYESGFVIDKFPISRPNLTFSTLTVSNMSPEDSSIYLCSVGGGNQPQHFGDGTRLSIL.

This clone turned up a few times. Here the CDR3 DNA reads TGTGCCAGCCGGCGGGATGGGGTCACCTACAATGAGCAGTTCTTC. Its translation is CASRRDGVTYNEQFF. The chain couples TRBV14 to TRBJ2-1; a weak D match, TRBD2 (6 bases). The CDR3 loop spans 15 amino acids. The V end lost 8 bases, the J end lost 2 bases, and 16 bases lay between the germline ends. Germline CDR1 and CDR2: SGHDN and FVKESK.

The chain joins TRBV6-5 to TRBJ2-7; D not certain. This CDR3 comprises 13 residues. Per germline, CDR1 MNHEY and CDR2 SVGAGI. Trimming left V 6 bases short and J 2 bases short, with 11 bases between. In DNA, the CDR3 is TGTGCCAGCAGACGGAGTTCCACCTACGAGCAGTACTTC. It encodes CASRRSSTYEQYF.

This rearrangement joins TRBV5-1 to TRBJ2-6, with D unclear. Germline V gene sequence: CDR1 SGHRS, CDR2 YFSETQ. This CDR3 is 17 amino acids long. V shed 4 bases and J shed 0 bases, with 14 bases lying between them. In nucleotides, the CDR3 is TGCGCCAGCAGCCCTGCAAGCCAAAGCTCTGGGGCCAACGTCCTGACTTTC. Translated: CASSPASQSSGANVLTF.

This clone was observed a handful of times. The V and J genes are TRBV28 and TRBJ1-2; D is perhaps TRBD1 (5 bases). Looked up from germline, CDR1 is MDHEN and CDR2 is SYDVKM. Trimming removed 6 bases at V and 4 bases at J, with 18 bases between. The CDR3 runs 15 residues. Written as DNA, the CDR3 is TGTGCCAGCAGCCACGACAGTCAACCGACCTATGGCTACACCTTC. It specifies CASSHDSQPTYGYTF.

This clone appeared a few times. The V gene is TRBV30, the J gene TRBJ2-7; D ambiguous. This CDR3 has 14 amino acids. With 3 bases removed from V and 6 bases from J, the gap between germline ends came to 18 bases. The V gene's germline CDR1 is GTSNPN and CDR2 SVGIG (reference sequence). The DNA of the CDR3 is TGTGCCTGGAGCTTGGACGGCAGCTGGGGCGAGCAGTACTTC. It translates to CAWSLDGSWGEQYF.

As for this clone: The same CDR3 also results from other DNA sequences found in this sample. The rearrangement uses TRBV7-9 and TRBJ1-2; D gene uncertain. V dropped 0 bases and J dropped 5 bases, with 1 base sitting between them. This CDR3 comprises 11 residues. Germline CDR1 SEHNR, CDR2 FQNEAQ (reference sequence). CDR3 protein: CASSLAYGYTF. The CDR3 DNA reads as TGTGCCAGCAGCTTAGCGTATGGCTACACCTTC. The variable domain in full, completed from reference TRBV7-9 and TRBJ1-2, reads DTGVSQNPRHKITKRGQNVTFRCDPISEHNRLYWYRQTLGQGPEFLTYFQNEAQLEKSRLLSDRFSAERPKGSFSTLEIQRTEQGDSAMYLCASSLAYGYTFGSGTRLTVV.

A remark on this clone: Other DNA sequences in the sample encode the same CDR3. The gene calls are TRBV7-2 and TRBJ1-5; TRBD1 matches at 9 bases. The ends lost 4 bases at V and 5 bases at J; junction bases unmatched: 3. The CDR3 extends over 14 amino acids. The germline V gene encodes CDR1 SGHTA and CDR2 FQGNSA. The CDR3 protein is CASSSGQGDQPQHF. As DNA, the CDR3 is TGTGCCAGCAGCTCGGGACAGGGTGATCAGCCCCAGCATTTT. The complete variable domain, with remaining parts taken from reference TRBV7-2 and TRBJ1-5, reads GAGVSQSPSNKVTEKGKDVELRCDPISGHTALYWYRQSLGQGLEFLIYFQGNSAPDKSGLPSDRFSAERTGGSVSTLTIQRTQQEDSAVYLCASSSGQGDQPQHFGDGTRLSIL.

The rearrangement joins TRBV6-6 to TRBJ2-2; D call uncertain. Trimming pared 0 bases from V and 4 bases from J, leaving 0 bases between. This CDR3 spans 12 amino acids. Germline V gene lookup returns CDR1 MNHNY and CDR2 SVGAGI (reference sequence). CDR3 protein: CASSYSTGELFF. Written as DNA, the CDR3 is TGTGCCAGCAGTTACTCCACCGGGGAGCTGTTTTTT.

This clone was recorded a few times. This chain connects TRBV11-2 to TRBJ2-6; no clear D. The germline V gene has CDR1 SGHAT and CDR2 FQNNGV. The V end lost 3 bases, the J end lost 2 bases, and 8 bases lay between the germline ends. The CDR3 extends over 15 amino acids. The CDR3 region has the DNA TGTGCCAGCAGCTTCGGTCCCCCTGGGGCCAACGTCCTGACTTTC. This sequence encodes CASSFGPPGANVLTF. The variable domain in full, with the rest retrieved from reference TRBV11-2 and TRBJ2-6, is EAGVAQSPRYKIIEKRQSVAFWCNPISGHATLYWYQQILGQGPKLLIQFQNNGVVDDSQLPKDRFSAERLKGVDSTLKIQPAKLEDSAVYLCASSFGPPGANVLTFGAGSRLTVL.

The chain carries TRBV7-9 and TRBJ1-1; D remains unclear. Germline-derived CDR1 and CDR2 are SEHNR and FQNEAQ (reference sequence). This CDR3 is 13 amino acids long. Trimming pared 8 bases from V and 5 bases from J, leaving 15 bases between. CDR3 nucleotides: TGTGCCAGCCGGGGTCCCCCGGCGACTGAAGCTTTCTTT. Protein: CASRGPPATEAFF.

This clone was detected a few times. The chain links TRBV7-9 to TRBJ2-5, with no clear D. Deletions cut 5 bases from V and 1 base from J, with 2 bases between. CDR1 is SEHNR and CDR2 is FQNEAQ in the germline V gene (reference sequence). This CDR3 is 11 amino acids long. In DNA, the CDR3 is TGTGCCAGCAGCATCCAAGAGACCCAGTACTTC. It translates to CASSIQETQYF.

The chain couples TRBV30 to TRBJ1-5; D is uncertain. This CDR3 has 12 residues. Germline-derived CDR1 and CDR2 are GTSNPN and SVGIG (reference sequence). V was shortened by 1 base and J by 6 bases, with 7 bases between the two germline ends. Written as DNA, the CDR3 is TGTGCCTGGAGTGGCCTTGCTCAGCCCCAGCATTTT. This gives the protein CAWSGLAQPQHF.

This clone was counted between two and nine times. This chain connects TRBV29-1 to TRBJ2-3; 9 bases agree with TRBD1. The CDR3 has 14 amino acids. V was pared by 5 bases and J by 3 bases, with 6 bases of the junction left unmatched. Germline CDR1 is SQVTM and CDR2 is ANQGSEA. CDR3 loop: CSVTGGGWTDTQYF. The CDR3 nucleotides read TGCAGCGTTACAGGGGGCGGCTGGACAGATACGCAGTATTTT.

V and J are TRBV28 and TRBJ2-3, with D tentatively TRBD1 (6 bases). With 4 bases removed from V and 1 base from J, the gap between germline ends came to 15 bases. The length of the CDR3 is 16 residues. The germline gives CDR1 MDHEN, CDR2 SYDVKM. For the CDR3, the DNA is TGTGCCAGCAGTTCCGCACAGGGTATTCGCACAGATACGCAGTATTTT. Its protein is CASSSAQGIRTDTQYF.

The V gene is TRBV11-2, the J gene TRBJ2-3; D is tentatively TRBD1 or TRBD2 (5 bases each). The CDR3 spans 13 residues. In germline, CDR1 is SGHAT, CDR2 FQNNGV. Trimming left V 7 bases short and J 2 bases short, with 10 bases between. As DNA, the CDR3 is TGTGCCAGCAACCGAGGGACCACAGATACGCAGTATTTT. This gives the protein CASNRGTTDTQYF.

The chain couples TRBV20-1 to TRBJ2-7; the D gene is possibly TRBD2 (5 bases). CDR1 DFQATT and CDR2 SNEGSKA come from the germline V gene (reference sequence). The CDR3 sequence is 11 residues long. V lost 5 bases and J lost 2, with 7 bases in between. In DNA, the CDR3 is TGCAGTGCTGAGGGAGCCTACGAGCAGTACTTC. This gives the protein CSAEGAYEQYF.